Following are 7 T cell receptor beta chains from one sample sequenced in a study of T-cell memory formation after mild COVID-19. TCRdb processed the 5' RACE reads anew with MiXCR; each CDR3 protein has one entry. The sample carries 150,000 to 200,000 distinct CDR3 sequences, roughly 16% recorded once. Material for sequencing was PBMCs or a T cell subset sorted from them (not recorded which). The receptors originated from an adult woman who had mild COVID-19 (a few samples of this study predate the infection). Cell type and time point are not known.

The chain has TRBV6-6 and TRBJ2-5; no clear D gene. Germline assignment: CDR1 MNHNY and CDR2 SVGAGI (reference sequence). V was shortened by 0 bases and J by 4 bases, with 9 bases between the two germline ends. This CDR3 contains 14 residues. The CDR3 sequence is CASSYSGFRETQYF. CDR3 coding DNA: TGTGCCAGCAGTTACTCGGGTTTTAGAGAGACCCAGTACTTC.

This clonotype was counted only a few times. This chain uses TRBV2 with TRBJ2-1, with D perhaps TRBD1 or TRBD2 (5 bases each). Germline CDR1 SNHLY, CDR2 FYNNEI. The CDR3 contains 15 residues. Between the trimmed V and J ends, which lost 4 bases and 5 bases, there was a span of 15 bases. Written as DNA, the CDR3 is TGTGCCAGCAGTGGATTTTTGGGACGTGACAATGAGCAGTTCTTC. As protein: CASSGFLGRDNEQFF.

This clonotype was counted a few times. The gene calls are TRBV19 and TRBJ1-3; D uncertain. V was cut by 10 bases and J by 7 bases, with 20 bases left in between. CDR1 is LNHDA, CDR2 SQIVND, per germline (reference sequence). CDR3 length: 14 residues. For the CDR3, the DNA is TGTGCCACCCAACGGACCGGCCGAACGAACACCATATATTTT. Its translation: CATQRTGRTNTIYF.

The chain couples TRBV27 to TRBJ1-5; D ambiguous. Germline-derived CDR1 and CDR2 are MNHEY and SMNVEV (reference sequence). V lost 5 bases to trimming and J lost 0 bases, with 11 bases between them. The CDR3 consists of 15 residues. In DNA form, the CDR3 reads TGTGCCAGCAGTCTTGGCTGGCATAGCAATCAGCCCCAGCATTTT. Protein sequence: CASSLGWHSNQPQHF.

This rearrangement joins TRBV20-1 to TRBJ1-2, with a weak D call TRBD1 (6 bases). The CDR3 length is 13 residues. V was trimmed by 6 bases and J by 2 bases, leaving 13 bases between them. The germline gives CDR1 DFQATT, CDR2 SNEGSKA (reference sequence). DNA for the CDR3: TGCAGTGCCTCGAGCGGGGGCAACTATGGCTACACCTTC. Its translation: CSASSGGNYGYTF.

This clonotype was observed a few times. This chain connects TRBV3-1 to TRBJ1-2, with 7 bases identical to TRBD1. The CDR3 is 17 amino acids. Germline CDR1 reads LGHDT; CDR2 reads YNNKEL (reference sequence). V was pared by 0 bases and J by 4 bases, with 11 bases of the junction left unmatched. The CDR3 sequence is CASSQESTGEFSYGYTF. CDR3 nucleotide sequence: TGTGCCAGCAGCCAAGAATCAACAGGGGAGTTTAGCTATGGCTACACCTTC.

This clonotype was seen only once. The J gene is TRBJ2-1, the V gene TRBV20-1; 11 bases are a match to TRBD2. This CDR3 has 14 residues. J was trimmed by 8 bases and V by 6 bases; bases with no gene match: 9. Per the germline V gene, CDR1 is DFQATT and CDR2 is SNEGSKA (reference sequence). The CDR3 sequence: CSAKSASGGYEQFF. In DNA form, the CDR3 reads TGCAGTGCGAAGTCGGCTAGCGGGGGGTATGAGCAGTTCTTC.